Listed below are T cell receptor beta chains from one sample, sequenced in a study of shared clonotypes between healthy human individuals. The assay was immunoSEQ multiplex PCR, and TCRdb's table has in-frame clones only and misses some. Altogether roughly 1.4 million clones are present, 98% being singletons, with the ten largest covering 0.36%. Sequencing was performed on naive CD4+ T cells sorted from blood. The receptors derive from a man aged 30 to 45 in good health. Both conserved end residues are trimmed from each CDR3.

TRBV5-6,ASSPPQVRAEAF
TRBV11-2,ASSSSGTGGTEAF
TRBV5-1,ASSPTAPGELF
TRBV4-1,ASSQLFLAGGPPTYYEQY
TRBV18,ASSEHVGETQY
TRBV25-1,ASRHLNTGELF
TRBV2,ASSRQVPEAF
TRBV5-1,ASSLDRSNYGYT
TRBV18,ASSPGVRGEQY
TRBV18,ASSPPNRGGEQY
TRBV5-1,ASSFGSGNTIY
TRBV19,ASSITGGEGNQPQH